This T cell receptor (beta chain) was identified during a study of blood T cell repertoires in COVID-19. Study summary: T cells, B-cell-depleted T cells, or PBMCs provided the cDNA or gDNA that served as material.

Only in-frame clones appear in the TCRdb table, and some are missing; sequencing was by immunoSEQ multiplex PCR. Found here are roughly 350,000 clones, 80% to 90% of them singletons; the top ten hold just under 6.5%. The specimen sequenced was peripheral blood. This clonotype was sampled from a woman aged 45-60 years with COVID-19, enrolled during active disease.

The CDR3 spells CASSEVYTDTQYF. DNA of the CDR3: TGTGCCAGCAGTGAAGTATACACAGATACGCAGTATTTT. This chain joins TRBV6-1 and TRBJ2-3, with D hard to call. Germline CDR1 and CDR2: MNHNS and SASEGT. V gave up 1 base and J gave up 2 bases, with 4 bases separating them. The CDR3 consists of 13 residues.